This T cell receptor beta chain was retrieved from a study of cytomegalovirus exposure and HLA in healthy donors. Study results and limitations: Common viral pathogens (according to a later analysis) appeared linked to several of the most significant clusters.

The CDR3 loop spans 14 amino acids. From germline, CDR1 is MDHEN and CDR2 SYDVKM. PCR was performed using 60 Vbeta and 13 Jbeta primers. The assay was immunoSEQ multiplex PCR, and TCRdb's table has in-frame clones only and misses some. Its table records roughly 71,000 clones. To note about this clone: The antigen remains undetermined.

The origin of this receptor is a woman aged 40 to 50 in good health and CMV-seropositive. The sequencing sample was made of PBMCs. The genes are TRBV28 and TRBJ2-5, with D possibly being TRBD1 (6 bases). The J call is in doubt because the DNA end fits TRBJ2-7 better. CDR3 sequence: CASSLQGGGNEQYF. The CDR3 DNA is TGTGCCAGCAGTTTGCAAGGGGGTGGCAACGAGCAGTACTTC.